The table lists the clone carrying this T cell receptor (beta chain) with a count of one. Antigen unknown. These data come from a study of shared clonotypes between healthy human individuals. From germline, CDR1 is GTSNPN and CDR2 SVGIG (reference sequence). The CDR3 runs 16 residues. The V gene end was trimmed by 0 bases and the J gene end by 2 bases; junction bases not matched to a gene: 3. Terminally differentiated effector memory CD45RA+ cells were excluded by CCR7 positive selection of CD45RO-negative cells. Study outcomes and limitations: Clonotypes shared by all four sorted-subset donors had higher generation probabilities than non-shared clonotypes.

Generated by immunoSEQ multiplex PCR, the TCRdb table keeps only in-frame clones and is missing some. The data contain some 2 million clones, approximately 94% of them seen just once; the ten biggest clones take up 1% to 1.3%. The rearrangement joins TRBV30 to TRBJ2-3, with 12 bases lining up with TRBD2. The specimen sequenced was naive CD8+ T cells sorted from blood. This TCR came from a man between 18 and 35 years old in good health. This CDR3 reads CAWSVLAGGVTDTQYF. The DNA of the CDR3 is TGTGCCTGGAGTGTACTAGCGGGAGGTGTCACAGATACGCAGTATTTT.